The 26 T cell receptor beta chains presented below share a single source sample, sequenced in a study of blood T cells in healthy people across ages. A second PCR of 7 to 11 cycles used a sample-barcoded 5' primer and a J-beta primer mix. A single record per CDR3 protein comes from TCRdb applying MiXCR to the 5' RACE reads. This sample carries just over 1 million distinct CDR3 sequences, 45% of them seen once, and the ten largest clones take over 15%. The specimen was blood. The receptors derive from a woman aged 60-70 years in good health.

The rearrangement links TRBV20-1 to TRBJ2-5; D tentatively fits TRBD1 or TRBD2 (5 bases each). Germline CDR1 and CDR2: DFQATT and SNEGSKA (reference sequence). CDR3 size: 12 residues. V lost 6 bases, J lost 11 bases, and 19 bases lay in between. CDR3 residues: CSAGTPSNEQYF. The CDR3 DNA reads TGCAGTGCCGGGACCCCCAGCAATGAGCAGTACTTC.

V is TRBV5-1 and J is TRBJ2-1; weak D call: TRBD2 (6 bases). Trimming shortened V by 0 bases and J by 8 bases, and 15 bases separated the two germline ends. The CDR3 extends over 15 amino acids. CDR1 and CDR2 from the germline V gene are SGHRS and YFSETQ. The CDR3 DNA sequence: TGCGCCAGCAGCTTGGGGGGACTCCCAGGCGATGAGCAGTTCTTC. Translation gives CASSLGGLPGDEQFF.

As DNA, the CDR3 is TGTGCCTGGTCAGGGCGAAGAGACTATGGCTACACCTTC. This codes for CAWSGRRDYGYTF. This chain uses TRBV30 with TRBJ1-2, with D possibly TRBD1 on 5 matching bases. The CDR3 runs 13 residues. CDR1 GTSNPN and CDR2 SVGIG come from the germline V gene (reference sequence). The V gene lost 5 bases and the J gene lost 3 bases, with 13 bases spanning the gap. The variable domain in full, with the rest retrieved from reference TRBV30 and TRBJ1-2, is SQTIHQWPATLVQPVGSPLSLECTVEGTSNPNLYWYRQAAGRGLQLLFYSVGIGQISSEVPQNLSASRPQDRQFILSSKKLLLSDSGFYLCAWSGRRDYGYTFGSGTRLTVV.

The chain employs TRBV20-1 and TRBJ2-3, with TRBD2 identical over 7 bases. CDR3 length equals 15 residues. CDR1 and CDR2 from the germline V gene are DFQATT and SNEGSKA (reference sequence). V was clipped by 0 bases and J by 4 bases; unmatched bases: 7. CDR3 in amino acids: CSARDAGGSADTQYF. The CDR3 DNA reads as TGCAGTGCTAGAGATGCCGGGGGGTCCGCAGATACGCAGTATTTT.

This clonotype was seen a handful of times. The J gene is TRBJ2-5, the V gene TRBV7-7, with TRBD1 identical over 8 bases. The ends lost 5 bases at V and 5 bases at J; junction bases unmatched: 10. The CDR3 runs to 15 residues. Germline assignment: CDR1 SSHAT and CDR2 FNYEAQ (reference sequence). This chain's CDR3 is CASSRADRDGETQYF. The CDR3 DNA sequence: TGTGCCAGCAGCCGTGCGGACAGGGATGGCGAGACCCAGTACTTC.

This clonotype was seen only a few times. CDR3 in DNA: TGCAGCGTAGATACCGGGACAGGGGTCACTGAAGCTTTCTTT. It codes for CSVDTGTGVTEAFF. This rearrangement joins TRBV29-1 to TRBJ1-1, with 10 bases that match TRBD1. After removal of 6 bases from V and 4 bases from J, the junction contained 8 bases not matched to a gene. The germline CDR1 and CDR2 sequences are SQVTM and ANQGSEA. The CDR3 extends over 14 amino acids.

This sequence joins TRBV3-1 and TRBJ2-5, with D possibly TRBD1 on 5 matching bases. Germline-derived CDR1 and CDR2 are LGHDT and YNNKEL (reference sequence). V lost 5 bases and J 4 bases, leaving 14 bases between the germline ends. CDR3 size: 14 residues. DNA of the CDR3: TGTGCCAGCAGCACAACCAGGGAATCAGAGACCCAGTACTTC. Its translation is CASSTTRESETQYF.

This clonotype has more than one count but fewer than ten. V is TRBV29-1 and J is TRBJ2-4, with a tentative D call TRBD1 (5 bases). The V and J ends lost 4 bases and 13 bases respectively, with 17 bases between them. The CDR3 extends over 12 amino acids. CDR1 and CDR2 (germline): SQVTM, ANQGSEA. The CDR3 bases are TGCAGCGTTGGGGGCCCCCCTTTTGAGCAGTACTTC. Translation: CSVGGPPFEQYF.

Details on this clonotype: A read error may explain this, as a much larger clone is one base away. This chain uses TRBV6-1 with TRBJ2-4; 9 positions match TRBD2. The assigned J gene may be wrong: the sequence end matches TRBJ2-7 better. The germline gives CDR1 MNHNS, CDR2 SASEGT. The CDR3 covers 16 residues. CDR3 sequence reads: CASSRHISGSRNEQYF. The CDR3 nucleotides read TGTGCCAGCAGTCGTCATATTAGCGGGAGTCGAAACGAGCAGTACTTC.

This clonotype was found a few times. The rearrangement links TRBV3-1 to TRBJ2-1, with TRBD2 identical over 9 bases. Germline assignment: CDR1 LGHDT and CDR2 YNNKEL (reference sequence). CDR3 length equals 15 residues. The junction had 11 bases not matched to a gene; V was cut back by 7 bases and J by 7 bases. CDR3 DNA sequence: TGTGCCAGCACCTGGGGACTAGCTAGCGGGAATGAGCAGTTCTTC. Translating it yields CASTWGLASGNEQFF.

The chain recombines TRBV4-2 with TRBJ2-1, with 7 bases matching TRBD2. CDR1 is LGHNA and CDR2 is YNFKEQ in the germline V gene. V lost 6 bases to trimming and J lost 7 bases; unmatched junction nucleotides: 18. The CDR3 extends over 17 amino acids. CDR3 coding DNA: TGTGCCAGCAGTCATGAAACTAGCGTTCTCTCCGGAAATGAGCAGTTCTTC. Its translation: CASSHETSVLSGNEQFF.

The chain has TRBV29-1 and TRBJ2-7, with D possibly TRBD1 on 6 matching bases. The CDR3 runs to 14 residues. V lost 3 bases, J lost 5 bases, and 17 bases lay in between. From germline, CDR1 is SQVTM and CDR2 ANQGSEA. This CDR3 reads CSVETGPSRDEQYF. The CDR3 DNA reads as TGCAGCGTTGAGACAGGACCCTCTAGAGACGAGCAGTACTTC.

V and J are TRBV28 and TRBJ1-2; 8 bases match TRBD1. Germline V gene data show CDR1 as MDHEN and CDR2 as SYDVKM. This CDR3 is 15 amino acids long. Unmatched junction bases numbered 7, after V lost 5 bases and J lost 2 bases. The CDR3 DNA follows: TGTGCCAGCAGTCCCAGGGACAGGTGGAACTATGGCTACACCTTC. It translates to CASSPRDRWNYGYTF.

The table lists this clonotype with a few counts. The CDR3 DNA reads as TGTGCCAGCAGTTTTACCTCAAAAGAGACCCAGTACTTC. This sequence encodes CASSFTSKETQYF. This chain joins TRBV12-3 or TRBV12-4 and TRBJ2-5, with D unclear. V was cut by 3 bases and J by 3 bases, with 8 bases left in between. The CDR3 is 13 residues long.

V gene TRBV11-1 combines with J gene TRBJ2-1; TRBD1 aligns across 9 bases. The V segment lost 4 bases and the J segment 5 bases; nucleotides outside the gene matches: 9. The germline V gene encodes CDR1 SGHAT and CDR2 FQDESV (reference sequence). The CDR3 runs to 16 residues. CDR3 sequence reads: CASSSFTGQGHNEQFF. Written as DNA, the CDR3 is TGTGCCAGCAGCTCGTTTACGGGACAGGGACACAATGAGCAGTTCTTC.

The CDR3 coding sequence is TGTGCCAGCAGTACGACAGGGGGATTAGATACGCAGTATTTT. Translating gives CASSTTGGLDTQYF. The rearrangement joins TRBV6-6 to TRBJ2-3; TRBD1 matches at 9 bases. Trimming at V came to 5 bases and at J to 5 bases, leaving 5 bases not matched to a gene. Germline V CDR1 and CDR2: MNHNY, SVGAGI (reference sequence). CDR3 size: 14 residues.

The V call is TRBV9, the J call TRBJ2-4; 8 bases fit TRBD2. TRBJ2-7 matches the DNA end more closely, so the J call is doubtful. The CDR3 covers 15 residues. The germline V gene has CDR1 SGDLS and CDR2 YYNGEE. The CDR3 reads CASSVEAGGFTEQYF. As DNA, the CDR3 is TGTGCCAGCAGCGTAGAGGCGGGAGGTTTCACCGAGCAGTACTTC.

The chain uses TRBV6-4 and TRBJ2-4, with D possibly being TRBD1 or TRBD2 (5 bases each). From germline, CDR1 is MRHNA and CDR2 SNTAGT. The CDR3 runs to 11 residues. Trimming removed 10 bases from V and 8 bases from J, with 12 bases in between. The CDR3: CATRDGDIQYF. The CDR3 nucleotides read TGTGCCACCCGGGACGGGGACATTCAGTACTTC.

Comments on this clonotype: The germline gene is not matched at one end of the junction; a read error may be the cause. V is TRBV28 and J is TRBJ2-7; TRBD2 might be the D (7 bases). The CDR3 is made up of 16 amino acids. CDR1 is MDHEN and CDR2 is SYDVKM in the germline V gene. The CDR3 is CASSLWGGGGSYEQYF. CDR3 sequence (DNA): TGTGCCAGCAGTCTATGGGGGGGCGGAGGCTCCTACGAGCAGTACTTC.

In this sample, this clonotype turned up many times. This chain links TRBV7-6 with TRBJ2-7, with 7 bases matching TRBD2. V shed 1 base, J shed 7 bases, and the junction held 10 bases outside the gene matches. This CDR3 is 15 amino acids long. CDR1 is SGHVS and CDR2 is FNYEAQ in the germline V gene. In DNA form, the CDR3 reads TGTGCCAGCAGCTTAGAAGAGGGAGGGCCTTGGGAGCAGTACTTC. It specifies CASSLEEGGPWEQYF.

Written as DNA, the CDR3 is TGTGCCAGCAGTGCTCCCCCTGGGACTAGCGGGGGGTCTCGTACCTACGAGCAGTACTTC. Translation: CASSAPPGTSGGSRTYEQYF. The chain joins TRBV12-3 or TRBV12-4 to TRBJ2-7; the match to TRBD2 covers 15 bases. Trimming removed 5 bases from V and 2 bases from J; junction bases left unmatched: 16. The CDR3 is made up of 20 amino acids.

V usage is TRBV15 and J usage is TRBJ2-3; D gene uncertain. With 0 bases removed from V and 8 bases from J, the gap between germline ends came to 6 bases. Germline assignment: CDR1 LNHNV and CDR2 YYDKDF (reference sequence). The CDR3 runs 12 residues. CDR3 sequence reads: CATSRDERTQYF. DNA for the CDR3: TGTGCCACCAGCAGAGATGAACGTACGCAGTATTTT.

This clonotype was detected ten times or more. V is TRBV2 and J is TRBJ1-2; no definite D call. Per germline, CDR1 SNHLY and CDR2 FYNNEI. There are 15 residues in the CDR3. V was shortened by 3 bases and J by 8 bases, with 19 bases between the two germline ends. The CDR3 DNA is TGTGCCAGCAGTGATCTGCCGAGTGGGGTGGGCGGCTACACCTTC. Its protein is CASSDLPSGVGGYTF.

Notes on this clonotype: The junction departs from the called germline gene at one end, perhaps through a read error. The CDR3 protein is CSALTAKNSSEQYF. The CDR3, as DNA: TGCAGTGCTCTGACTGCAAAAAACTCCTCCGAGCAGTACTTC. V and J are TRBV20-1 and TRBJ2-5, with D unresolved. The end of the DNA aligns better with TRBJ2-7, so the J call may be wrong. Per germline, CDR1 DFQATT and CDR2 SNEGSKA (reference sequence). The CDR3 runs to 14 residues.

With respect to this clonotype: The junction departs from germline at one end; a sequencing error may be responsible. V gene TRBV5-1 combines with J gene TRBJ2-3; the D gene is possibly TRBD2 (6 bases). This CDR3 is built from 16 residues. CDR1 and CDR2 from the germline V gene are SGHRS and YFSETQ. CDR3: CVSSLGRLDPTDTQYF. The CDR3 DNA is TGCGTCAGCAGCTTGGGCCGACTAGACCCTACAGATACGCAGTATTTT.

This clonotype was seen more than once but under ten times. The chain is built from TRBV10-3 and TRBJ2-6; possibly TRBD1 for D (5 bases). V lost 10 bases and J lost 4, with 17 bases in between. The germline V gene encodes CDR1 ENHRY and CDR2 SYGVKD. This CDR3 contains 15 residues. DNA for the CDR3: TGTGCCACGAAGGAAGCAGGGTCCGGGGCCAACGTCCTGACTTTC. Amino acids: CATKEAGSGANVLTF.